The 11 T cell receptor beta chains below were found in one sample sequenced in a study of Graves' ophthalmopathy and Graves' hyperthyroidism. Using RNA transcripts, the TCR beta CDR3 regions were amplified. First-round RT-PCR with HTBI primers preceded a second-round multiplex PCR. TCRdb reanalysed the multiplex PCR reads using MiXCR and keeps one entry per CDR3 protein. The sample consists of roughly 160,000 distinct CDR3 sequences, 30% to 45% of them appearing once. The sequencing sample was made of peripheral blood. The origin of the receptors is a man aged 30 to 45 with Graves' ophthalmopathy.

The chain couples TRBV20-1 to TRBJ2-7, with 13 bases identical to TRBD2. V lost 1 base, J lost 2 bases, and 11 bases stayed unmatched. The CDR3 length is 18 residues. CDR1 is DFQATT and CDR2 is SNEGSKA in the germline V gene (reference sequence). The CDR3 nucleotides read TGCAGTGCTAGAGCCTACCTGGGGACTAGCGGGACCCCCTACGAGCAGTACTTC. Its translation is CSARAYLGTSGTPYEQYF.

CDR3 amino acids: CASSRDSGLTEAFF. In DNA form, the CDR3 reads TGTGCCAGCAGTCGGGACAGTGGCCTCACTGAAGCTTTCTTT. The rearrangement links TRBV12-3 or TRBV12-4 to TRBJ1-1; 7 bases agree with TRBD1. CDR3 length: 14 amino acids. V lost 5 bases, J lost 4 bases, and 7 bases stayed unmatched.

V usage is TRBV28 and J usage is TRBJ2-7; the D gene could be TRBD1 or TRBD2 (6 bases each). Germline loops: CDR1 MDHEN, CDR2 SYDVKM. This CDR3 region has 15 residues. Trimming took 3 bases from V and 0 from J, leaving 12 bases between them. The CDR3 sequence: CASSLGGGGSYEQYF. CDR3 in DNA: TGTGCCAGCAGTTTGGGGGGCGGCGGCTCCTACGAGCAGTACTTC.

This clonotype has a count of ten or more. The rearrangement uses TRBV14 and TRBJ2-7, with 11 bases matching TRBD1. Trimming at V came to 4 bases and at J to 2 bases, leaving 13 bases not matched to a gene. The CDR3 covers 18 residues. CDR1 and CDR2 from the germline V gene are SGHDN and FVKESK. CDR3 amino acids: CASSPQGQGVEETYEQYF. The CDR3 DNA reads as TGTGCCAGCAGCCCCCAGGGACAGGGGGTCGAGGAAACCTACGAGCAGTACTTC. Supplemented by reference TRBV14 and TRBJ2-7, the full variable domain reads EAGVTQFPSHSVIEKGQTVTLRCDPISGHDNLYWYRRVMGKEIKFLLHFVKESKQDESGMPNNRFLAERTGGTYSTLKVQPAELEDSGVYFCASSPQGQGVEETYEQYFGPGTRLTVT.

The J gene is TRBJ2-7, the V gene TRBV12-3 or TRBV12-4, with D perhaps TRBD2 (6 bases). V was trimmed by 8 bases and J by 0 bases, leaving 14 bases between them. The CDR3 is 14 residues long. CDR3 nucleotides: TGTGCCAGCGCCTCAGCGGGTAGCTCCTACGAGCAGTACTTC. Its protein product is CASASAGSSYEQYF.

This clonotype was observed a single time. The genes are TRBV25-1 and TRBJ1-6; no definite D call. V lost 1 base to trimming and J lost 8 bases, with 15 bases between them. The CDR3 is 16 residues long. Germline V CDR1 and CDR2: MGHDK, SYGVNS. The CDR3 reads CASSEFGVSAHSPLHF. CDR3 bases: TGTGCCAGCAGTGAATTTGGGGTTAGCGCCCATTCACCCCTCCACTTT.

The rearrangement joins TRBV6-1 to TRBJ1-1; no clear D. The germline gives CDR1 MNHNS, CDR2 SASEGT. The germline V and J ends were trimmed by 4 bases and 3 bases, with 9 bases remaining between them. CDR3 size: 13 residues. CDR3 sequence reads: CASSAGFDTEAFF. CDR3 DNA: TGTGCCAGCAGTGCTGGGTTTGACACTGAAGCTTTCTTT.

The CDR3 reads CATSRGDRNTEAFF. In DNA form, the CDR3 reads TGTGCCACCAGCAGGGGGGACCGAAACACTGAAGCTTTCTTT. The chain couples TRBV15 to TRBJ1-1; D is perhaps TRBD1 (5 bases). CDR1 LNHNV and CDR2 YYDKDF come from the germline V gene (reference sequence). V lost 3 bases to trimming and J lost 2 bases, with 10 bases between them. The CDR3 has 14 amino acids.

The sample holds many counts of this clonotype. One end of the junction does not line up with germline, which may come from a read error. The chain combines TRBV6-1 with TRBJ2-7, with TRBD2 as a possible D gene (5 bases). Germline V gene lookup returns CDR1 MNHNS and CDR2 SASEGT. CDR3 length: 15 residues. The CDR3 DNA follows: TGTGCCAGCAGTGAAGCAGAAGCGGACCCCTACGAGCGGTACTTC. As protein: CASSEAEADPYERYF.

This clonotype has a single count. This sequence joins TRBV29-1 and TRBJ2-7; either TRBD1 or TRBD2 may fit D (5 bases each). CDR1 is SQVTM and CDR2 is ANQGSEA in the germline V gene. The V end was cut by 6 bases, the J end by 1 base, with 10 bases between. The CDR3 has 12 residues. The CDR3 bases are TGCAGCGTGGGGGACGGGTCCTACGAGCAGTACTTC. Its protein product is CSVGDGSYEQYF.

The chain recombines TRBV9 with TRBJ2-4; D remains ambiguous. CDR1 is SGDLS and CDR2 is YYNGEE in the germline V gene. V lost 0 bases, J lost 5 bases, and 12 bases lay in between. CDR3 length: 15 residues. CDR3 in DNA: TGTGCCAGCAGCGTAGATCCCACGTCCCAAAACATTCAGTACTTC. This gives the protein CASSVDPTSQNIQYF.